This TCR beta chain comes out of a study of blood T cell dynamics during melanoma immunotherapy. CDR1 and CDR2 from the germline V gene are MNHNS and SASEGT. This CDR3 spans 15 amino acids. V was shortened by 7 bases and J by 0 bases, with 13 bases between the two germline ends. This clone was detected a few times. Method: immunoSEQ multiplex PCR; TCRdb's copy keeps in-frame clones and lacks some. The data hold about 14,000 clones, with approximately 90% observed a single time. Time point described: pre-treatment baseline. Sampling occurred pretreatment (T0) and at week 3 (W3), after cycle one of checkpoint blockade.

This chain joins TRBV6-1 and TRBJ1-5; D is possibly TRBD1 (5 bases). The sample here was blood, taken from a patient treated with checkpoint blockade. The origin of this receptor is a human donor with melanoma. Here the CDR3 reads CASTKDTYSNQPQHF. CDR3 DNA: TGTGCCAGCACCAAGGACACTTATAGCAATCAGCCCCAGCATTTT.